This TCR beta chain was profiled in a study of blood T cell repertoires in COVID-19. Overall study: The United States, Italy and Spain supplied acute and convalescent COVID-19 samples. T cells, B-cell-depleted T cells, or PBMCs supplied cDNA or gDNA.

This clone was observed a few times. Germline assignment: CDR1 SGHTA and CDR2 FQGTGA. The V gene lost 2 bases and the J gene lost 0 bases, with 8 bases spanning the gap. The CDR3 spans 15 residues. Original methodology: Using reference gene primer amplification, nucleated cell counts were estimated. The assay was immunoSEQ multiplex PCR, and TCRdb's table has in-frame clones only and misses some. V and J calls and clone size are as listed in that table; D and trimming were resolved from the DNA. The sample carries over 150,000 clones, around 84% recorded once. The clonotype comes from a man aged 50-59 years with active or convalescent COVID-19. The chain carries TRBV7-3 and TRBJ1-5; D might be TRBD1 (5 bases). The sequenced sample was peripheral blood. CDR3 sequence: CASSLDSYSNQPQHF. For the CDR3, the DNA is TGTGCCAGCAGCTTAGACAGTTATAGCAATCAGCCCCAGCATTTT.